These 14 T cell receptor beta chains were sequenced from one sample in a study of blood T cells in healthy people across ages. Together with a sample-barcoded 5' primer, a J-beta primer mix was included in a second PCR lasting about 6 to 11 cycles. TCRdb independently ran MiXCR on the 5' RACE reads; one entry per CDR3 protein. The table includes 1.5 million or so distinct CDR3 sequences, 42% detected once. Specimen: blood. These receptors all stem from a woman under 30 in good health.

The J gene is TRBJ1-3, the V gene TRBV2; TRBD1 aligns across 7 bases. Germline loops: CDR1 SNHLY, CDR2 FYNNEI. This CDR3 is 15 amino acids long. The J segment lost 0 bases and the V segment lost 5 bases, leaving 4 bases of the junction unmatched. The CDR3 is CASSPQGNSGNTIYF. The DNA of the CDR3 is TGTGCCAGCAGTCCACAGGGGAACTCTGGAAACACCATATATTTT.

Only a few counts were recorded for this clonotype. V gene TRBV10-3 combines with J gene TRBJ2-3; no clear D gene. This CDR3 spans 14 amino acids. The V and J ends lost 8 bases and 6 bases respectively, with 18 bases between them. From germline, CDR1 is ENHRY and CDR2 SYGVKD. In DNA form, the CDR3 reads TGTGCCATCGGTGGGAAAACAGAATGGGATACGCAGTATTTT. This encodes CAIGGKTEWDTQYF.

The chain couples TRBV20-1 to TRBJ2-7, with 10 bases fitting TRBD1. Germline trimming cut 5 bases from V and 0 bases from J; bases unmatched to any gene: 16. CDR3 length: 18 residues. Germline lookup yields CDR1 DFQATT and CDR2 SNEGSKA (reference sequence). CDR3 protein: CSALPGTGERRASYEQYF. In nucleotides, the CDR3 is TGCAGTGCTCTACCCGGGACAGGGGAACGGAGGGCCTCCTACGAGCAGTACTTC.

This clonotype was seen a single time. The chain has TRBV2 and TRBJ2-1, with 12 nucleotides matching TRBD2. V lost 2 bases and J lost 3; bases outside the gene matches: 2. Germline CDR1 SNHLY, CDR2 FYNNEI. CDR3 length equals 16 residues. CDR3 amino acids: CASSELAGGLYNEQFF. For the CDR3, the DNA is TGTGCCAGCAGTGAACTAGCGGGAGGGCTCTACAATGAGCAGTTCTTC.

The rearrangement joins TRBV11-1 to TRBJ2-7, with 8 bases that match TRBD2. The ends lost 0 bases at V and 4 bases at J; junction bases unmatched: 5. The CDR3 sequence is 15 residues long. CDR1 and CDR2 from the germline V gene are SGHAT and FQDESV (reference sequence). CDR3 protein: CASSLARGALYEQYF. CDR3 nucleotide sequence: TGTGCCAGCAGCTTAGCGCGGGGGGCGCTTTACGAGCAGTACTTC. Drawing the rest from reference TRBV11-1 and TRBJ2-7, the complete variable domain is EAEVAQSPRYKITEKSQAVAFWCDPISGHATLYWYRQILGQGPELLVQFQDESVVDDSQLPKDRFSAERLKGVDSTLKIQPAELGDSAMYLCASSLARGALYEQYFGPGTRLTVT.

This chain links TRBV29-1 with TRBJ2-7; D is perhaps TRBD1 (6 bases). V lost 5 bases and J 1 base, leaving 12 bases between the germline ends. The germline gives CDR1 SQVTM, CDR2 ANQGSEA. The CDR3 length is 13 residues. CDR3 amino acids: CSVRKTGSYEQYF. The CDR3 DNA is TGCAGCGTTCGTAAGACAGGTTCCTACGAGCAGTACTTC.

The sample holds a few counts of this clonotype. A clone one base away is much larger, so this may be a read error. V is TRBV5-1 and J is TRBJ2-1; the D is unclear. Judging by the DNA end, TRBJ2-7 fits better; the J call may be wrong. Germline CDR1 reads SGHRS; CDR2 reads YFSETQ. This CDR3 has 16 residues. The CDR3 DNA sequence: TGCGCCAGCAGCTTGGCCGGACCGACCTCCTACAATGAGCAGTACTTC. The encoded protein is CASSLAGPTSYNEQYF.

The V and J genes are TRBV20-1 and TRBJ1-6; TRBD1 matches 8 bases. The CDR3 loop spans 17 amino acids. The germline gives CDR1 DFQATT, CDR2 SNEGSKA (reference sequence). The trim removed 0 bases at V and 6 bases at J, leaving 10 bases unmatched. The CDR3 coding sequence is TGCAGTGCTAGAGATTCTAAAGGACAGGGCCTTAATTCACCCCTCCACTTT. This translates into CSARDSKGQGLNSPLHF.

This clonotype was found many times. One end of the junction fails to match germline, which may point to a read error. The J gene is TRBJ1-4, the V gene TRBV28; D not resolved. This CDR3 contains 14 residues. CDR1 and CDR2 (germline): MDHEN, SYDVKM. Here the CDR3 DNA reads TGCGCCAGCAGCCCAGTTGCAACTAATGAAAAACTGTTTTTT. Encoded protein: CASSPVATNEKLFF.

This chain joins TRBV27 and TRBJ2-1, with 7 bases identical to TRBD2. V shed 2 bases and J 6 bases; nucleotides not matched to a gene: 7. The CDR3 length is 15 residues. Germline V gives CDR1 MNHEY, CDR2 SMNVEV (reference sequence). CDR3 protein: CASSLVGSSGNEQFF. As DNA, the CDR3 is TGTGCCAGCAGTTTAGTGGGGTCTAGCGGCAATGAGCAGTTCTTC.

This clonotype was counted a few times. This rearrangement joins TRBV4-2 to TRBJ2-7; tentatively, D is TRBD2 (5 bases). Trimming stripped 0 bases from V and 3 bases from J, with 12 bases between. Germline V gene sequence: CDR1 LGHNA, CDR2 YNFKEQ. The CDR3 contains 15 residues. The CDR3 coding sequence is TGTGCCAGCAGCCAAGACTCGCACCGGGACTACGAGCAGTACTTC. It is translated as CASSQDSHRDYEQYF.

For this clonotype: Compared with germline, one end of the junction differs, possibly owing to a read error. V usage is TRBV6-5 and J usage is TRBJ2-1; D remains ambiguous. Per the germline V gene, CDR1 is MNHEY and CDR2 is SVGAGI. The CDR3 consists of 13 residues. CDR3 in DNA: TGTGCCAACAGTTTCACCCGGCGGAATGAGCAGTTCTTC. This codes for CANSFTRRNEQFF.

This clonotype has a handful of counts. The J gene is TRBJ2-1, the V gene TRBV12-5; D perhaps matches TRBD2 (6 bases). V lost 4 bases and J lost 7, with 17 bases in between. This CDR3 spans 15 amino acids. Germline CDR1 and CDR2: LGHNT and FRNRAP. As DNA, the CDR3 is TGTGCTAGTGGTTCCTCCTCCAGGGCGGGGAATGAGCAGTTCTTC. It yields the protein CASGSSSRAGNEQFF.

The gene calls are TRBV28 and TRBJ2-1; D perhaps matches TRBD1 (5 bases). This CDR3 region has 15 residues. The germline CDR1 and CDR2 sequences are MDHEN and SYDVKM. The germline V and J ends were trimmed by 2 bases and 9 bases, with 17 bases remaining between them. The CDR3 DNA sequence: TGTGCCAGCAGTTTAAGGTGGCAGGGTTCCGGTGAGCAGTTCTTC. Translated, it gives CASSLRWQGSGEQFF.